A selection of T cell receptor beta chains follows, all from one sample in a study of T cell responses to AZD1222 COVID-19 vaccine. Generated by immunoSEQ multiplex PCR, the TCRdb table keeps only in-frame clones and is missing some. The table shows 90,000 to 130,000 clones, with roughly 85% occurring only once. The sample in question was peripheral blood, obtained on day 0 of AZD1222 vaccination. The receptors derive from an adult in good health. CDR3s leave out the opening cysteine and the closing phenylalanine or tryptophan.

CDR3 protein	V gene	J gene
ASSLDAGPPYTGELF	TRBV5-1	TRBJ2-2
ASSRGQGEGYIQY	TRBV7-3	TRBJ2-4
ASSQGDGTLGSPLH	TRBV4-1	TRBJ1-6
ASSRDIIRVTSGGREQF	TRBV3-1/TRBV3-2	TRBJ2-1
ASSQDLGSIGGTGELF	TRBV4-1	TRBJ2-2
STRGGRETQY	TRBV29-1	TRBJ2-5
ASSPNRNTEAF	TRBV28	TRBJ1-1
ASSVVAGGLGNTEAF	TRBV9	TRBJ1-1
ASSSLGRLNTGELF	TRBV21-1	TRBJ2-2
ASSEYGDSNQPQH	TRBV6-1	TRBJ1-5
ASSRDRVAYEQY	TRBV14	TRBJ2-7
ASSPIAGVEQY	TRBV7-7	TRBJ2-7
ASSPLPGLTEAF	TRBV18	TRBJ1-1
ASEGRGRNYGYT	TRBV7-2	TRBJ1-2
ASSLTSGQGREQY	TRBV7-3	TRBJ2-7
ATSRDRVDYGYT	TRBV15	TRBJ1-2
ASSRTASGKPYEQY	TRBV13	TRBJ2-7
AISGSTDTQY	TRBV10-3	TRBJ2-3
ASSQGPTSPARETQY	TRBV3-1/TRBV3-2	TRBJ2-5
ASSFRGTYEQY	TRBV7-2	TRBJ2-7
ASSLGQLGETQY	TRBV5-1	TRBJ2-5
ASSRPNPGQETQY	TRBV3-1/TRBV3-2	TRBJ2-5
ASGTRQGDSPLH	TRBV6-5	TRBJ1-6
AISGSGRSTDTQY	TRBV10-3	TRBJ2-3
ASSEGRGQVSYEQY	TRBV6-1	TRBJ2-7
ASSLGTISTDTQY	TRBV5-1	TRBJ2-3
ASSPQQGATYGYT	TRBV4-2	TRBJ1-2
ASSLATSSYNEQF	TRBV11-2	TRBJ2-1
ASSHGQGGTEAF	TRBV19	TRBJ1-1
SVLGLAGGRETQY	TRBV29-1	TRBJ2-5
ASSQIHSGHLPSTDTQY	TRBV23-1	TRBJ2-3